A selection of T cell receptor beta chains follows, all from one sample in a study of blood T cell repertoires in COVID-19. Only in-frame clones appear in the TCRdb table, and some are missing; sequencing was by immunoSEQ multiplex PCR. This table has 260,000 or so clones, about four fifths appearing once. The material sequenced was peripheral blood. Source of these receptors: a woman aged 70-85 years with acute or convalescent COVID-19. CDR3s include the opening cysteine and the closing phenylalanine or tryptophan. A D gene is named only where the DNA matches it firmly. The listing skips clone size in some rows; elsewhere it reads once, few, many or a size class.

d_call: TRBD1
clone_size: -
j_call: TRBJ2-3
v_call: TRBV7-2
cdr3_nt: TGTGCCAGCAGCTTAGTTTTCGGACAGGGGTACACAGATACGCAGTATTTT
cdr3_aa: CASSLVFGQGYTDTQYF

d_call: TRBD1
clone_size: -
j_call: TRBJ1-2
v_call: TRBV6-5
cdr3_nt: TGTGCCAGCAGAACCGGGACAGGATATGGCTACACCTTC
cdr3_aa: CASRTGTGYGYTF

d_call: -
clone_size: -
j_call: TRBJ1-5
v_call: TRBV6-6
cdr3_nt: TGTGCCAGCAGTTACCCGGGAGGACAGCCCCAGCATTTT
cdr3_aa: CASSYPGGQPQHF

d_call: -
clone_size: few
j_call: TRBJ2-2
v_call: TRBV5-8
cdr3_nt: TGTGCCAGCATCAACAGGGTGGGGACCGGGGAGCTGTTTTTT
cdr3_aa: CASINRVGTGELFF

d_call: -
clone_size: -
j_call: TRBJ2-4
v_call: TRBV2
cdr3_nt: TGTGCCAGCAGTACTCAGGAGGGGTTGGGGTACATTCAGTACTTC
cdr3_aa: CASSTQEGLGYIQYF

d_call: TRBD1
clone_size: -
j_call: TRBJ2-7
v_call: TRBV28
cdr3_nt: TGTGCCAGTAGGGACAGTGGTTACGAGCAGTACTTC
cdr3_aa: CASRDSGYEQYF

d_call: -
clone_size: -
j_call: TRBJ2-7
v_call: TRBV2
cdr3_nt: TGTGCCAGTCTCGGGACTCTCCTCTCCTACGAGCAGTACTTC
cdr3_aa: CASLGTLLSYEQYF

d_call: -
clone_size: -
j_call: TRBJ1-4
v_call: TRBV15
cdr3_nt: TGTGCCACCAGCAGAGATCCAGGACTTAATGAAAAACTGTTTTTT
cdr3_aa: CATSRDPGLNEKLFF

d_call: -
clone_size: -
j_call: TRBJ2-7
v_call: TRBV28
cdr3_nt: TGTGCCAGCAACGTACAGGGTACTCGCTACGAGCAGTACTTC
cdr3_aa: CASNVQGTRYEQYF

d_call: TRBD1
clone_size: -
j_call: TRBJ1-1
v_call: TRBV5-1
cdr3_nt: TGCGCCAGCAGCTCCGGGACAGGGGGCCTCGGGACTGAAGCTTTCTTT
cdr3_aa: CASSSGTGGLGTEAFF